A single sample is the source of the 20 T cell receptor beta chains below, sequenced in a study of blood T cell repertoires in COVID-19. TCRdb keeps only in-frame clones here, not all; method: immunoSEQ multiplex PCR. The sample comprises 95,000 to 120,000 clones, around 89% of which are singletons, and approximately 4.4% rests with the top ten. Input material: peripheral blood. The receptors originated from a woman aged 50 to 65 with acute or convalescent COVID-19.

The V gene is TRBV10-3, the J gene TRBJ1-2; TRBD1 agrees at 8 bases. V shed 6 bases and J 4 bases; nucleotides not matched to a gene: 13. CDR1 is ENHRY, CDR2 SYGVKD, per germline. There are 16 residues in the CDR3. The CDR3 here is CAISGGAGGAGYGYTF. As DNA, the CDR3 is TGTGCCATCAGCGGGGGCGCAGGGGGCGCCGGCTATGGCTACACCTTC.

The chain carries TRBV5-4 and TRBJ2-1; 12 bases map to TRBD1. The CDR3 contains 15 residues. V trimming: 3 bases; J trimming: 9 bases; junction bases outside the gene matches: 7. Germline CDR1 and CDR2: SGHNT and YYREEE (reference sequence). CDR3 in DNA: TGTGCCAGCAGCTCCGGGACAGGGGGCCCGAGTGAGCAGTTCTTC. It encodes CASSSGTGGPSEQFF.

This chain links TRBV4-1 with TRBJ1-1; a possible D gene is TRBD1 (6 bases). Germline loops: CDR1 MGHRA, CDR2 YSYEKL. This CDR3 is 15 amino acids long. V gave up 0 bases and J gave up 3 bases, with 11 bases separating them. The CDR3 DNA follows: TGCGCCAGCAGCCAAGAAGGGGGGGGCTACACTGAAGCTTTCTTT. Translating it yields CASSQEGGGYTEAFF.

The V gene is TRBV19, the J gene TRBJ1-1, with a weak D call TRBD1 (5 bases). Germline CDR1 is LNHDA and CDR2 is SQIVND (reference sequence). Trimming took off 3 bases at V and 1 base at J, with 15 bases between the two ends. The CDR3 loop spans 16 amino acids. The CDR3 nucleotides read TGTGCCAGTAGTATCCTGAAGGGACTGACGAACACTGAAGCTTTCTTT. It specifies CASSILKGLTNTEAFF.

This clone has only a few counts. The J gene is TRBJ2-3, the V gene TRBV2, with TRBD1 as a possible D gene (5 bases). Germline V gene lookup returns CDR1 SNHLY and CDR2 FYNNEI. This CDR3 region has 19 residues. Trimming cost V 6 bases and J 2 bases, with 27 bases left between them. This chain's CDR3 is CASRTVQGAAPRPTDTQYF. CDR3 nucleotide sequence: TGTGCCAGCAGGACGGTCCAAGGGGCCGCCCCCAGACCCACAGATACGCAGTATTTT.

The chain links TRBV3-1 (or the pseudogene TRBV3-2) to TRBJ2-1; TRBD2 agrees at 12 bases. V gave up 7 bases and J gave up 7 bases; unmatched junction bases: 5. From germline, CDR1 is LGHDT and CDR2 YNNKEL (reference sequence). CDR3 length equals 14 residues. The CDR3 spells CASTLAGGSNEQFF. The CDR3 nucleotides read TGTGCCAGCACTCTAGCGGGGGGGTCAAATGAGCAGTTCTTC.

The V and J genes are TRBV9 and TRBJ2-3; TRBD2 aligns across 8 bases. With V trimmed by 0 bases and J by 1 base, 4 bases remained unmatched. This CDR3 spans 16 amino acids. Germline V lookup: CDR1 SGDLS, CDR2 YYNGEE. The chain's CDR3 is CASSVEAGARTDTQYF. As DNA, the CDR3 is TGTGCCAGCAGCGTAGAAGCGGGGGCACGCACAGATACGCAGTATTTT.

The V and J genes are TRBV4-1 and TRBJ2-1; 7 nucleotides line up with TRBD2. The germline V gene has CDR1 MGHRA and CDR2 YSYEKL. The CDR3 has 15 residues. With V trimmed by 3 bases and J by 8 bases, 10 bases remained unmatched. CDR3 DNA sequence: TGCGCCAGCAGCCAGACGACTAGCAGAGACCATGAGCAGTTCTTC. This gives the protein CASSQTTSRDHEQFF.

This clone turned up a few times. V usage is TRBV10-2 and J usage is TRBJ1-2; the D is unclear. CDR1 and CDR2 (germline): WSHSY, SAAADI. Trimming cost V 10 bases and J 6 bases, with 18 bases left between them. The CDR3 is 13 residues long. CDR3 nucleotides: TGCGCCACCTTAGTGGAGGAATCAGATGGCTACACCTTC. Translation gives CATLVEESDGYTF.

This clone was detected once. The chain employs TRBV29-1 and TRBJ1-4; D possibly corresponds to TRBD1 (5 bases). Germline V gives CDR1 SQVTM, CDR2 ANQGSEA. The V end was cut by 3 bases, the J end by 1 base, with 6 bases between. CDR3 length: 13 residues. The CDR3 region is CSVEGGTNEKLFF. The CDR3 bases are TGCAGCGTTGAGGGGGGAACTAATGAAAAACTGTTTTTT.

The rearrangement joins TRBV19 to TRBJ2-3, with TRBD2 matching 9 bases. Germline CDR1 LNHDA, CDR2 SQIVND (reference sequence). J lost 7 bases, V lost 7 bases, and 9 bases had no gene match. This CDR3 is built from 14 residues. In DNA form, the CDR3 reads TGTGCCAGTAACAACCTCGGGACTAGCAATACGCAGTATTTT. Amino acids: CASNNLGTSNTQYF.

The rearrangement links TRBV4-1 to TRBJ2-7; D perhaps matches TRBD2 (6 bases). The V end lost 4 bases, the J end lost 7 bases, and 23 bases lay between the germline ends. The CDR3 is made up of 16 amino acids. The germline V gene encodes CDR1 MGHRA and CDR2 YSYEKL. The CDR3 here is CASSRGPGLQRGEQYF. CDR3 sequence (DNA): TGCGCCAGCAGCCGAGGACCGGGACTCCAAAGGGGTGAGCAGTACTTC.

J is TRBJ2-3 and V is TRBV6-5, with D perhaps TRBD2 (6 bases). Germline V gene data show CDR1 as MNHEY and CDR2 as SVGAGI. The CDR3 length is 15 residues. The V end was cut by 5 bases, the J end by 3 bases, with 15 bases between. The CDR3 spells CASSRWRGGTDTQYF. In DNA, the CDR3 is TGTGCCAGCAGTCGGTGGAGGGGCGGGACAGATACGCAGTATTTT.

V usage is TRBV19 and J usage is TRBJ1-1, with D possibly matching TRBD1 (6 bases). The CDR3 is 16 residues long. V was cut by 5 bases and J by 4 bases, with 20 bases left in between. CDR1 LNHDA and CDR2 SQIVND come from the germline V gene (reference sequence). Here the CDR3 reads CASSAPGQSWSTEAFF. In nucleotides, the CDR3 is TGTGCCAGTAGTGCGCCCGGACAGAGTTGGAGCACTGAAGCTTTCTTT.

The chain carries TRBV5-6 and TRBJ2-3, with 11 bases lining up with TRBD1. Germline V lookup: CDR1 SGHDT, CDR2 YYEEEE. The CDR3 sequence is 19 residues long. V was clipped by 1 base and J by 0 bases; unmatched bases: 10. CDR3 bases: TGTGCCAGCAGCTTGAAAGTCCGGACAGGGGGCTATAGCACAGATACGCAGTATTTT. Protein product: CASSLKVRTGGYSTDTQYF.

This clone has only one observation. This chain links TRBV29-1 with TRBJ1-1; unclear D gene. V dropped 2 bases and J dropped 9 bases, with 19 bases sitting between them. The CDR3 is made up of 14 amino acids. Germline V CDR1 and CDR2: SQVTM, ANQGSEA. For the CDR3, the DNA is TGCAGCGTTGAATATCATCGACAAGACGGTAAAGCTTTCTTT. Translation: CSVEYHRQDGKAFF.

This rearrangement joins TRBV18 to TRBJ1-2; 7 bases fit TRBD1. From germline, CDR1 is KGHSH and CDR2 LQKENI. The junction had 5 bases not matched to a gene; V was cut back by 0 bases and J by 1 base. The CDR3 runs to 16 residues. The chain's CDR3 is CASSPPDREVNYGYTF. CDR3 coding DNA: TGTGCCAGCTCACCACCTGACAGGGAGGTTAACTATGGCTACACCTTC.

This chain joins TRBV28 and TRBJ1-5; 7 bases agree with TRBD1. Germline V gene data show CDR1 as MDHEN and CDR2 as SYDVKM. This CDR3 is 16 amino acids long. After removal of 6 bases from V and 0 bases from J, the junction contained 8 bases not matched to a gene. CDR3 DNA sequence: TGTGCCAGCAGGGGGGACAGTTTATATAGCAATCAGCCCCAGCATTTT. Translated, it gives CASRGDSLYSNQPQHF. Variable domain in full (rest from reference TRBV28 and TRBJ1-5): DVKVTQSSRYLVKRTGEKVFLECVQDMDHENMFWYRQDPGLGLRLIYFSYDVKMKEKGDIPEGYSVSREKKERFSLILESASTNQTSMYLCASRGDSLYSNQPQHFGDGTRLSIL.

This chain joins TRBV1 and TRBJ2-1; the listed D gene, TRBD2, was not tested against the DNA. TRBV1 is annotated as a pseudogene. The CDR3 consists of 17 residues. This CDR3 is CTSSQVRLAGEHNEQFF. The CDR3 DNA follows: TGCACCAGCAGCCAAGTCCGACTAGCGGGAGAACACAATGAGCAGTTCTTC.

The chain has TRBV10-1 and TRBJ2-3; 9 bases match TRBD1. The CDR3 is made up of 16 amino acids. Trimming at V came to 2 bases and at J to 2 bases, leaving 5 bases not matched to a gene. Per germline, CDR1 WNHNN and CDR2 SYGVQD (reference sequence). In DNA, the CDR3 is TGCGCCAGCAGTGAGCCGACAGGGGGTCACACAGATACGCAGTATTTT. Translation gives CASSEPTGGHTDTQYF.